What follows are 13 T cell receptor beta chains derived from one specimen sequenced in a study of blood T cell repertoires in COVID-19 (dated by TCRdb to the early 2020s). Library creation used the immunoSEQ multiplex PCR assay. This is the immuneACCESS table as TCRdb keeps it, with only in-frame sequences that have V and J called. A part of the clones is gone; compared with another copy, unresolved V genes explain less than half, and the rest is unexplained. The sample yields 77,000 or so clones; around 90% were counted once. The ten largest account for approximately 4.5% of the sample. The material sequenced was peripheral blood. These receptor sequences come from a man aged 50 to 60 with active COVID-19.

The chain couples TRBV2 to TRBJ2-3; D remains ambiguous. V was shortened by 3 bases and J by 1 base, with 11 bases between the two germline ends. The CDR3 spans 15 residues. Germline values: CDR1 SNHLY, CDR2 FYNNEI. In DNA form, the CDR3 reads TGTGCCAGCAGTGATGCCCCCGCGGGCACAGATACGCAGTATTTT. Translating gives CASSDAPAGTDTQYF.

This clone was counted a single time. The rearrangement joins TRBV5-1 to TRBJ2-2; 8 bases line up with TRBD2. Germline V gives CDR1 SGHRS, CDR2 YFSETQ. After removal of 3 bases from V and 7 bases from J, the junction contained 8 bases not matched to a gene. CDR3 length: 15 amino acids. CDR3 in amino acids: CASSSRLARGGELFF. The CDR3 DNA is TGCGCCAGCAGCTCCAGACTAGCGAGGGGCGGGGAGCTGTTTTTT.

The chain carries TRBV28 and TRBJ1-2, with TRBD1 as a possible D gene (5 bases). The CDR3 is 13 amino acids. V lost 11 bases, J lost 3 bases, and 16 bases lay in between. Germline-derived CDR1 and CDR2 are MDHEN and SYDVKM. The CDR3 spells CASSPGLYYGYTF. CDR3 bases: TGTGCCTCCTCCCCAGGGCTCTACTATGGCTACACCTTC.

The chain combines TRBV5-1 with TRBJ2-7; D gene ambiguous. Germline V gives CDR1 SGHRS, CDR2 YFSETQ. The CDR3 is made up of 12 amino acids. The V end was cut by 7 bases, the J end by 0 bases, with 8 bases between. CDR3 amino acids: CASGSSSYEQYF. DNA for the CDR3: TGCGCCAGCGGCTCTAGCTCCTACGAGCAGTACTTC. Looking up the rest from reference TRBV5-1 and TRBJ2-7 gives the full variable domain: KAGVTQTPRYLIKTRGQQVTLSCSPISGHRSVSWYQQTPGQGLQFLFEYFSETQRNKGNFPGRFSGRQFSNSRSEMNVSTLELGDSALYLCASGSSSYEQYFGPGTRLTVT.

The V and J genes are TRBV5-4 and TRBJ2-7, with 7 bases identical to TRBD2. This CDR3 is 14 amino acids long. CDR1 is SGHNT, CDR2 YYREEE, per germline (reference sequence). The junction had 12 bases not matched to a gene; V was cut back by 7 bases and J by 5 bases. CDR3 in DNA: TGTGCCAGCCGCGGGAGCGTCTCAACGGACGAGCAGTACTTC. Residues: CASRGSVSTDEQYF.

The gene calls are TRBV2 and TRBJ2-3; tentatively, D is TRBD2 (5 bases). With 3 bases removed from V and 5 bases from J, the gap between germline ends came to 18 bases. Germline V gene data show CDR1 as SNHLY and CDR2 as FYNNEI. CDR3 length: 16 amino acids. CDR3 coding DNA: TGTGCCAGCAGTGACCTGGGTGGGAGCTGGGGAGATACGCAGTATTTT. Translation: CASSDLGGSWGDTQYF. Full variable domain (outside the CDR3, taken from reference TRBV2 and TRBJ2-3): EPEVTQTPSHQVTQMGQEVILRCVPISNHLYFYWYRQILGQKVEFLVSFYNNEISEKSEIFDDQFSVERPDGSNFTLKIRSTKLEDSAMYFCASSDLGGSWGDTQYFGPGTRLTVL.

The chain is built from TRBV24-1 and TRBJ2-3; the match to TRBD2 covers 15 bases. The germline V gene encodes CDR1 KGHDR and CDR2 SFDVKD. V was pared by 8 bases and J by 2 bases, with 16 bases of the junction left unmatched. This CDR3 comprises 20 residues. The CDR3: CATKTPNWTSGGDDTDTQYF. CDR3 DNA sequence: TGTGCCACCAAGACACCTAATTGGACTAGCGGGGGGGATGACACAGATACGCAGTATTTT.

The gene calls are TRBV24-1 and TRBJ2-2, with D perhaps matching TRBD2 (6 bases). Trimming stripped 2 bases from V and 2 bases from J, with 11 bases between. The CDR3 loop spans 16 amino acids. Germline V gene lookup returns CDR1 KGHDR and CDR2 SFDVKD. The CDR3 loop is CATSDSARGNTGELFF. The DNA for the CDR3 is TGTGCCACCAGTGATTCCGCGCGGGGAAACACCGGGGAGCTGTTTTTT.

This chain uses TRBV6-5 with TRBJ2-3, with D tentatively TRBD1 (5 bases). Trimming left V 7 bases short and J 2 bases short, with 7 bases between. The germline V gene encodes CDR1 MNHEY and CDR2 SVGAGI. The CDR3 sequence is 12 residues long. The CDR3 region is CASKTATDTQYF. CDR3 in DNA: TGTGCCAGCAAGACAGCCACAGATACGCAGTATTTT.

The CDR3 DNA reads TGTGCCAGCAGCTTAGTCGAGGGTCCCTACGAGCAGTACTTC. It codes for CASSLVEGPYEQYF. This sequence joins TRBV7-2 and TRBJ2-7; a weak D match, TRBD2 (5 bases). CDR3 length equals 14 residues. Germline V gene lookup returns CDR1 SGHTA and CDR2 FQGNSA. V was cut by 1 base and J by 2 bases, with 9 bases left in between.

The count of this clone is one. The chain recombines TRBV7-2 with TRBJ2-2, with 13 positions matching TRBD2. CDR1 and CDR2 from the germline V gene are SGHTA and FQGNSA. This CDR3 comprises 16 residues. The junction had 4 bases not matched to a gene; V was cut back by 4 bases and J by 5 bases. DNA for the CDR3: TGTGCCAGCAGCTATGGACTAGCGGGGGTAACCGGGGAGCTGTTTTTT. It encodes CASSYGLAGVTGELFF.

This clone was picked up a small number of times. The rearrangement links TRBV6-5 to TRBJ1-5, with a tentative D call TRBD1 (5 bases). Trimming took 5 bases from V and 12 from J, leaving 17 bases between them. Germline V CDR1 and CDR2: MNHEY, SVGAGI. There are 13 residues in the CDR3. The CDR3 loop reads CASSQTQGTRQHF. The CDR3 DNA is TGTGCCAGCAGTCAGACTCAGGGTACACGCCAGCATTTT.

The chain is built from TRBV5-5 and TRBJ1-2; the match to TRBD1 covers 7 bases. J lost 0 bases, V lost 4 bases, and 9 bases had no gene match. This CDR3 spans 16 amino acids. Germline CDR1 is SGHKS and CDR2 is YYEKEE (reference sequence). For the CDR3, the DNA is TGTGCCAGCAGCCCGACAGGGATTAGCGCTAACTATGGCTACACCTTC. Translating gives CASSPTGISANYGYTF.